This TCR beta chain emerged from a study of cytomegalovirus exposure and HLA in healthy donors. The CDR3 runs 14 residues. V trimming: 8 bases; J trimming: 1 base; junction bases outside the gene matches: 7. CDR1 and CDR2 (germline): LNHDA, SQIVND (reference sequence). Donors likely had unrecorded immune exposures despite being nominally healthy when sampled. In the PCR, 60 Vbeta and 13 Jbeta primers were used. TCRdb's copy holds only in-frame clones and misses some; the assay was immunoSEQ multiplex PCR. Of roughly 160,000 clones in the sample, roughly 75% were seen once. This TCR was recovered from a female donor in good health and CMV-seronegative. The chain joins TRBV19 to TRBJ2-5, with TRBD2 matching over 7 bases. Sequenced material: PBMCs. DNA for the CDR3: TGTGCCAGTTCGGCGGGAGTCCCCCAAGAGACCCAGTACTTC. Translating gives CASSAGVPQETQYF.